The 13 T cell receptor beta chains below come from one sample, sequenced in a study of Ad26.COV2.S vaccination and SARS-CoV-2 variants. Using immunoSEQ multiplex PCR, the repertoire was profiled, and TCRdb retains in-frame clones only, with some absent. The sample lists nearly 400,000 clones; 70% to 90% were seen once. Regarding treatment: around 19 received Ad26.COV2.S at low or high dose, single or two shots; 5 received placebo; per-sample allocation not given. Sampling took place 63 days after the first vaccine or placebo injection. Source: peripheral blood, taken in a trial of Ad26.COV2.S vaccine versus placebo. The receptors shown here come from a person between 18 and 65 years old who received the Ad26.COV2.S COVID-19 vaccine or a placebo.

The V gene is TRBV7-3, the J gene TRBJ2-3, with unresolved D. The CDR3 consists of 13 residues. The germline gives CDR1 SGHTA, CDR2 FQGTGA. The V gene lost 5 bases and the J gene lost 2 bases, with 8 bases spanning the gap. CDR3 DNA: TGTGCCAGCAGCCCGGGTACCACAGATACGCAGTATTTT. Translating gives CASSPGTTDTQYF.

CDR3 nucleotides: TGTGCCAGCAGAATAGGGGGAAGGTTGAATTCACCCCTCCACTTT. Protein: CASRIGGRLNSPLHF. The chain is built from TRBV28 and TRBJ1-6; perhaps TRBD1 as D (6 bases). Germline CDR1 MDHEN, CDR2 SYDVKM. Trimming stripped 6 bases from V and 7 bases from J, with 16 bases between. The CDR3 sequence is 15 residues long.

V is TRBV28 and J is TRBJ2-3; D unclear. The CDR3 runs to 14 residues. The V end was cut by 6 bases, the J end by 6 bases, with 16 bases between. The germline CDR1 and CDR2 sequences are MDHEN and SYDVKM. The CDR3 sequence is CASSTSSPADTQYF. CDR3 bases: TGTGCCAGCAGCACCTCGAGTCCCGCCGATACGCAGTATTTT.

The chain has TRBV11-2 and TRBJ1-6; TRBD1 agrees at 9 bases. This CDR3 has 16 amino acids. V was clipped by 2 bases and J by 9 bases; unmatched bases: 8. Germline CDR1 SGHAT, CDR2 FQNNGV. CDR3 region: CASSLTIPGQGSPLHF. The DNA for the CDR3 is TGTGCCAGCAGCTTAACGATCCCGGGACAGGGTTCACCCCTCCACTTT.

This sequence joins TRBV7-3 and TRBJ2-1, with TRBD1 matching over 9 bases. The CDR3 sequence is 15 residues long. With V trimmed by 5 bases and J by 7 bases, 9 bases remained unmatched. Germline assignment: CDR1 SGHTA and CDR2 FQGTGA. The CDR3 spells CASSRSGTGLNEQFF. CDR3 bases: TGTGCCAGCAGCCGATCCGGGACAGGGTTGAATGAGCAGTTCTTC.

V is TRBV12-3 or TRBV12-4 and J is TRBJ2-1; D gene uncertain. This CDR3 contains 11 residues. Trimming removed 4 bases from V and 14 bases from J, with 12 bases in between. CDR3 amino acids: CASSSGRREFF. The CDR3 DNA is TGTGCCAGCAGTTCGGGCAGAAGGGAGTTCTTC.

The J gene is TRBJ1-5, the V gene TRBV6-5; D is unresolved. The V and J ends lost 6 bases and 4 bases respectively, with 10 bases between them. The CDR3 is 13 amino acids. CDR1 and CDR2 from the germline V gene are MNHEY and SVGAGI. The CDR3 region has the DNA TGTGCCAGCAGGGGAAAGGTGAATCAGCCCCAGCATTTT. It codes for CASRGKVNQPQHF.

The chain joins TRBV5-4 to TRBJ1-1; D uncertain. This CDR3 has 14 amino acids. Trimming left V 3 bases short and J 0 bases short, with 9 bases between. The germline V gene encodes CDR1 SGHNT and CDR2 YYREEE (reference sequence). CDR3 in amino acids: CASSSWAVNTEAFF. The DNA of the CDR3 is TGTGCCAGCAGCTCATGGGCCGTGAACACTGAAGCTTTCTTT.

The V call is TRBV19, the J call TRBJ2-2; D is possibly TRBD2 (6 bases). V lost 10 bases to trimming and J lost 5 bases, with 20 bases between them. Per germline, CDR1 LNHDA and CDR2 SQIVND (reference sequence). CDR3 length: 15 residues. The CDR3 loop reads CATQEGQGRTGELFF. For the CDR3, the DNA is TGTGCCACCCAGGAGGGGCAGGGAAGGACCGGGGAGCTGTTTTTT.

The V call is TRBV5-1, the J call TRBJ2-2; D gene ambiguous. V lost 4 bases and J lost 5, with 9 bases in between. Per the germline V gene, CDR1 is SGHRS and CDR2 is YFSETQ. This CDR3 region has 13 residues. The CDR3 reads CASSPRGTGELFF. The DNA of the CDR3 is TGCGCCAGCAGCCCCCGAGGAACCGGGGAGCTGTTTTTT. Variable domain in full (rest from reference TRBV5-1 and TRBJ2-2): KAGVTQTPRYLIKTRGQQVTLSCSPISGHRSVSWYQQTPGQGLQFLFEYFSETQRNKGNFPGRFSGRQFSNSRSEMNVSTLELGDSALYLCASSPRGTGELFFGEGSRLTVL.

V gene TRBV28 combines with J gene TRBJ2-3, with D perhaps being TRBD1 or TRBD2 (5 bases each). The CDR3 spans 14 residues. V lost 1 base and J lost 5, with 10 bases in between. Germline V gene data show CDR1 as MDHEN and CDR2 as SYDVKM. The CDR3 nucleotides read TGTGCCAGCAGTTTATCCCCGAGGGGAGATACGCAGTATTTT. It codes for CASSLSPRGDTQYF.

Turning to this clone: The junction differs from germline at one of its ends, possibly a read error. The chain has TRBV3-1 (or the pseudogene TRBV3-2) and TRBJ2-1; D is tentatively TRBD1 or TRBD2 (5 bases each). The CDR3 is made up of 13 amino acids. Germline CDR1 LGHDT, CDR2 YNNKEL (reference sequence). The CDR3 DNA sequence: TGTGCCAGCAGCCAAGGGGGGAGAAATGGGCAGTTCTTC. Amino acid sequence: CASSQGGRNGQFF.

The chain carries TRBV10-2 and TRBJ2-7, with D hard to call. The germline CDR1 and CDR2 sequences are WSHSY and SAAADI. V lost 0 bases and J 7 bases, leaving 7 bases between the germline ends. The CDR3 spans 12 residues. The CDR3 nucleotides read TGCGCCAGCAGTGAGTCCCATGGGGAGCAGTACTTC. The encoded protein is CASSESHGEQYF.